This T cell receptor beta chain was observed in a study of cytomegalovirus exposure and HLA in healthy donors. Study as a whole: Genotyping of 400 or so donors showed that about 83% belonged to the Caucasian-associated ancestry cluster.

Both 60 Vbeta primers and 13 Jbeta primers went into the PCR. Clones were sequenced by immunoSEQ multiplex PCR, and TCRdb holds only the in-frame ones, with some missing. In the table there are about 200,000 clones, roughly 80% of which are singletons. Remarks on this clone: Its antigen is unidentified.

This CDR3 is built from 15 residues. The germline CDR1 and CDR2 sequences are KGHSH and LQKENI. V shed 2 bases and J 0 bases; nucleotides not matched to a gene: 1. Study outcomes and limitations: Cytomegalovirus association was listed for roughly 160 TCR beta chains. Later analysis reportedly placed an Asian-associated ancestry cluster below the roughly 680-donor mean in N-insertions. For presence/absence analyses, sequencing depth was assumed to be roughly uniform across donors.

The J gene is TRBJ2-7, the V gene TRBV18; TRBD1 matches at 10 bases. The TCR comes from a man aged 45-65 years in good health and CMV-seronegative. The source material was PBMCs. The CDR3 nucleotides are TGTGCCAGCTCACCAGACAGGGGGCACTCCTACGAGCAGTACTTC. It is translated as CASSPDRGHSYEQYF.